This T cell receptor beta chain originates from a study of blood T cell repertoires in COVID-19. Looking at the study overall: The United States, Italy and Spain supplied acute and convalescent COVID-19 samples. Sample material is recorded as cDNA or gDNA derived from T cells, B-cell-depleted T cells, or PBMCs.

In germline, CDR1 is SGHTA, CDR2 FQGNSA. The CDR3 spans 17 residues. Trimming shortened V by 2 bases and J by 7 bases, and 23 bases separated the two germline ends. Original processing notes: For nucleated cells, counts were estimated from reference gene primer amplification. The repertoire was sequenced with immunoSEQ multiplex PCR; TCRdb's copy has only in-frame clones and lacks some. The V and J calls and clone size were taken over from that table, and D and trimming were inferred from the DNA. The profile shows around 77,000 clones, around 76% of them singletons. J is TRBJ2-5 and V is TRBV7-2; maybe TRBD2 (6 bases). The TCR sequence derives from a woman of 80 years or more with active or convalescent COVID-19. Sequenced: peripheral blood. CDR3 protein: CASSLPLGGGRSGTQYF. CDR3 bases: TGTGCCAGCAGCTTACCCTTGGGAGGCGGCCGATCAGGGACCCAGTACTTC.